The clone carrying this T cell receptor (beta chain) was seen more than once but under ten times. Its antigen is unknown. The data are from a study of CD8 T cells in ankylosing spondylitis. Study outcomes and limitations: A number of the motif variants had already been described in reactive arthritis synovial fluid and blood. What seemed typical of ankylosing spondylitis blood was a TCR beta motif built from under 10 highly homologous variants. Peripheral blood held disease-linked clones only at relatively low frequency, and these were CD8+.

Trimming shortened V by 6 bases and J by 4 bases, and 17 bases separated the two germline ends. Germline V CDR1 and CDR2: MRHNA, SNTAGT. This CDR3 spans 15 amino acids. Quantitative molecular-barcoded 5'-RACE generated the TCR beta libraries. Using its own MiXCR run on the 5' RACE reads, TCRdb lists one record per CDR3 protein. The data contain roughly 700,000 distinct CDR3 sequences, under 20% of them seen just once; the ten biggest clones take up about 19%. The source is a male donor with ankylosing spondylitis. The specimen was blood, either unsorted or a sorted T cell fraction (not recorded which). V is TRBV6-4 and J is TRBJ2-3; possible D gene TRBD2, 5 bases. The CDR3 is CASSETLRGPDTQYF. The CDR3 region has the DNA TGTGCCAGCAGCGAGACCCTGAGAGGGCCAGATACGCAGTATTTT.